The 19 T cell receptor beta chains given below trace back to one sample, sequenced in a study of T cells in Graves' hyperthyroidism and ophthalmopathy. Amplification of TCR beta CDR3 regions was performed using RNA transcripts as template. Initially, a first-round RT-PCR of the TCR CDR3 employed the HTBI primer set. MiXCR was run by TCRdb on the multiplex PCR reads, yielding one entry per CDR3 protein. The sample holds about 640,000 distinct CDR3 sequences; roughly 15% are singletons and the top ten take 12%. Sequenced input: blood. The receptors derive from a woman between 45 and 60 years old with Graves' ophthalmopathy.

On this clonotype itself: This CDR3 fails to terminate in the conserved phenylalanine or tryptophan, so it likely reflects a read error. This chain uses TRBV5-6 with TRBJ1-2; D is unresolved. The germline V and J ends were trimmed by 5 bases and 0 bases, with 11 bases remaining between them. The CDR3 sequence is 14 residues long. Germline values: CDR1 SGHDT, CDR2 YYEEEE. The chain's CDR3 is CASSLSIANYGYTS. CDR3 coding DNA: TGTGCCAGCAGTCTGAGTATCGCTAACTATGGCTACACCTCC.

This clonotype was detected ten times or more. The chain is built from TRBV5-1 and TRBJ2-1; 11 positions agree with TRBD2. J gave up 7 bases and V 0 bases, and 6 bases lay outside the gene matches. CDR1 is SGHRS and CDR2 is YFSETQ in the germline V gene. CDR3 length: 16 residues. The CDR3 protein is CASSLVFSGRENEQFF. DNA of the CDR3: TGCGCCAGCAGCTTGGTTTTTAGCGGGAGGGAAAATGAGCAGTTCTTC.

This clonotype was detected many times. The chain employs TRBV7-8 and TRBJ2-4, with TRBD2 matching 9 bases. From germline, CDR1 is SGHVS and CDR2 FQNEAQ. The CDR3 contains 15 residues. V lost 5 bases, J lost 3 bases, and 5 bases stayed unmatched. The CDR3 region has the DNA TGTGCCAGCAGCCCGGGACTAGCTGGCAAAAACATTCAGTACTTC. Protein product: CASSPGLAGKNIQYF. Together with reference TRBV7-8 and TRBJ2-4, the CDR3 gives the full variable domain: GAGVSQSPRYKVAKRGQDVALRCDPISGHVSLFWYQQALGQGPEFLTYFQNEAQLDKSGLPSDRFFAERPEGSVSTLKIQRTQQEDSAVYLCASSPGLAGKNIQYFGAGTRLSVL.

This clonotype was detected a few times. This sequence joins TRBV7-9 and TRBJ2-2; possible D gene TRBD2, 5 bases. Deletions cut 3 bases from V and 4 bases from J, with 9 bases between. This CDR3 contains 14 residues. Germline V gives CDR1 SEHNR, CDR2 FQNEAQ (reference sequence). The CDR3 region is CASSLFRGTGELFF. The CDR3 DNA is TGTGCCAGCAGCTTGTTCCGGGGCACCGGGGAGCTGTTTTTT.

There are many counts of this clonotype. The J gene is TRBJ1-2, the V gene TRBV28, with no clear D. The CDR3 is made up of 15 amino acids. V was cut by 5 bases and J by 0 bases, with 13 bases left in between. Looked up from germline, CDR1 is MDHEN and CDR2 is SYDVKM. The CDR3 here is CASSPPGGSNYGYTF. The CDR3 nucleotides are TGTGCCAGCAGTCCCCCCGGCGGTTCTAACTATGGCTACACCTTC.

This chain uses TRBV5-1 with TRBJ2-5; 9 nucleotides align to TRBD1. Trimming cost V 7 bases and J 2 bases; bases outside gene matches: 9. CDR1 and CDR2 from the germline V gene are SGHRS and YFSETQ. The CDR3 totals 15 residues. The CDR3 region is CASGMTGGGQETQYF. The CDR3 DNA is TGCGCCAGCGGAATGACAGGGGGGGGGCAAGAGACCCAGTACTTC.

This chain uses TRBV29-1 with TRBJ2-2; 12 bases agree with TRBD2. The germline V gene encodes CDR1 SQVTM and CDR2 ANQGSEA. V shed 6 bases, J shed 7 bases, and the junction held 9 bases outside the gene matches. CDR3 length equals 15 residues. CDR3: CSVARLAGVSGELFF. As DNA, the CDR3 is TGCAGCGTCGCCCGACTAGCGGGAGTTAGCGGGGAGCTGTTTTTT.

This clonotype was counted many times. V usage is TRBV5-1 and J usage is TRBJ2-1, with 9 nucleotides matching TRBD1. CDR3 length: 11 amino acids. Per the germline V gene, CDR1 is SGHRS and CDR2 is YFSETQ. The J segment lost 14 bases and the V segment lost 0 bases, leaving 0 bases of the junction unmatched. The CDR3 reads CASSLGQGEFF. CDR3 nucleotides: TGCGCCAGCAGCTTGGGACAGGGGGAGTTCTTC.

The CDR3 sequence: CASSPGPGTQYF. The CDR3 region has the DNA TGTGCCAGCAGCCCGGGCCCAGGGACCCAGTACTTC. The V gene is TRBV4-2, the J gene TRBJ2-5; no clear D gene. This CDR3 comprises 12 residues. Looked up from germline, CDR1 is LGHNA and CDR2 is YNFKEQ. Trimming shortened V by 4 bases and J by 7 bases, and 10 bases separated the two germline ends.

In the case of this clonotype: A much larger clone lies a single base off, so this may be a read error. V gene TRBV2 combines with J gene TRBJ2-7; a weak D match, TRBD2 (6 bases). Germline V gives CDR1 SNHLY, CDR2 FYNNEI. The V end was cut by 0 bases, the J end by 1 base, with 10 bases between. The CDR3 extends over 15 amino acids. CDR3 region: CASSEAWLASYEQYF. The CDR3 DNA follows: TGTGCCAGCAGTGAAGCGTGGCTAGCGTCCTACGAGCAGTACTTC.

The genes are TRBV7-9 and TRBJ2-7; possible D gene TRBD1, 6 bases. CDR1 and CDR2 (germline): SEHNR, FQNEAQ (reference sequence). V was shortened by 1 base and J by 5 bases, with 15 bases between the two germline ends. The CDR3 sequence is 15 residues long. CDR3 loop: CASSLVGQGSHEQYF. CDR3 in DNA: TGTGCCAGCAGCTTAGTAGGTCAGGGGTCCCACGAGCAGTACTTC.

This clonotype was seen many times. V is TRBV2 and J is TRBJ1-1, with 8 bases aligning to TRBD1. The CDR3 length is 13 residues. V was clipped by 5 bases and J by 8 bases; unmatched bases: 7. Per germline, CDR1 SNHLY and CDR2 FYNNEI. The CDR3 sequence: CASSYAGGTEAFF. In DNA form, the CDR3 reads TGTGCCAGCAGTTACGCAGGGGGCACGGAAGCTTTCTTT.

This clonotype was observed a few times. J is TRBJ2-2 and V is TRBV28; D not certain. The CDR3 is 13 amino acids. Germline lookup yields CDR1 MDHEN and CDR2 SYDVKM. Trimming cost V 8 bases and J 0 bases, with 7 bases left between them. CDR3 in amino acids: CASAGSNTGELFF. CDR3 coding DNA: TGTGCCAGCGCCGGGTCGAACACCGGGGAGCTGTTTTTT.

This clonotype was observed many times. The J gene is TRBJ2-7, the V gene TRBV20-1, with 8 bases fitting TRBD2. Germline CDR1 reads DFQATT; CDR2 reads SNEGSKA (reference sequence). The CDR3 extends over 14 amino acids. Germline trimming cut 1 base from V and 4 bases from J; bases unmatched to any gene: 6. CDR3 protein: CSARVAGLFYEQYF. For the CDR3, the DNA is TGCAGTGCTAGAGTAGCGGGGCTCTTTTACGAGCAGTACTTC.

The sample holds many counts of this clonotype. The gene calls are TRBV11-3 and TRBJ2-1; TRBD2 matches at 7 bases. The CDR3 has 14 residues. Trimming at V came to 2 bases and at J to 8 bases, leaving 6 bases not matched to a gene. The V gene's germline CDR1 is SGHNT and CDR2 YENEEA. CDR3 in DNA: TGTGCCAGCAGCTTAACGCGGGAGTCCTATGAGCAGTTCTTC. This gives the protein CASSLTRESYEQFF.

In the case of this clonotype: This may stem from a read error, because a much larger clone lies one nucleotide away. V is TRBV2 and J is TRBJ2-3; perhaps D is TRBD1 or TRBD2 (6 bases each). This CDR3 spans 14 amino acids. Germline loops: CDR1 SNHLY, CDR2 FYNNEI. Trimming left V 1 base short and J 10 bases short, with 15 bases between. The CDR3 bases are TGTGCCAGCAGTGAAGGGGGGGCGGGAAGGCCGCAGTATTTT. It is translated as CASSEGGAGRPQYF.

About this clonotype itself: A much larger clone sits a single nucleotide away, making a read error possible. The chain employs TRBV12-3 or TRBV12-4 and TRBJ2-6; the D is unclear. The CDR3 is made up of 15 amino acids. The V and J ends lost 2 bases and 4 bases respectively, with 9 bases between them. CDR3 in amino acids: CASSLWDPGANVLTF. The CDR3 DNA reads as TGTGCCAGCAGTTTATGGGATCCCGGGGCCAACGTCCTGACTTTC.

In DNA, the CDR3 is TGTGCCAGCAGCTTAGGGGCAGGGACAAGGCACACTGAAGCTTTCTTT. This sequence encodes CASSLGAGTRHTEAFF. This chain joins TRBV7-6 and TRBJ1-1; TRBD1 is a possible D gene (6 bases). There are 16 residues in the CDR3. The germline CDR1 and CDR2 sequences are SGHVS and FNYEAQ. Trimming took 1 base from V and 3 from J, leaving 15 bases between them.

There are many counts of this clonotype. J is TRBJ2-3 and V is TRBV5-1, with 7 nucleotides matching TRBD2. Germline values: CDR1 SGHRS, CDR2 YFSETQ. Unmatched junction bases numbered 4, after V lost 0 bases and J lost 3 bases. The CDR3 is made up of 15 amino acids. The CDR3 DNA reads as TGCGCCAGCAGCTTGGTCCCTAGCGGAACAGATACGCAGTATTTT. Protein product: CASSLVPSGTDTQYF.